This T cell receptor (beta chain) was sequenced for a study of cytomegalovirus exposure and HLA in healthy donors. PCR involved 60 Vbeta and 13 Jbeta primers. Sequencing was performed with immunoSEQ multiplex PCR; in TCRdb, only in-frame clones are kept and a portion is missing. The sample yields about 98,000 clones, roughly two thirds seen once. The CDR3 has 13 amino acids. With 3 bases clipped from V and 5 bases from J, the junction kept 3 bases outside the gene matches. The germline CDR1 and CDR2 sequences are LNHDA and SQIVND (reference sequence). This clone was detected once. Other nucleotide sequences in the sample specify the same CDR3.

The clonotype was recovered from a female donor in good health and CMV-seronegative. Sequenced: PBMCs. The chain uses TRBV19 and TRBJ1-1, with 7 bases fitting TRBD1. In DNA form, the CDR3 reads TGTGCCAGTAGTATTCAGGGGGTGACTGAAGCTTTCTTT. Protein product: CASSIQGVTEAFF.